Each of the 5 T cell receptor beta chains below was sequenced from the same sample in a study of Graves' ophthalmopathy and Graves' hyperthyroidism. CDR3 regions of TCR beta were amplified from RNA transcripts. Second-round multiplex PCR came after first-round RT-PCR with HTBI primers. From the multiplex PCR reads, TCRdb called clonotypes with MiXCR, one entry per CDR3 protein. The repertoire holds some 520,000 distinct CDR3 sequences, approximately 15% seen once, with over 7.5% in the top ten. Input material: blood. The receptors here all came from a woman between 25 and 40 years old with Graves' ophthalmopathy.

This clonotype has ten or more counts. The chain combines TRBV30 with TRBJ1-5, with D perhaps TRBD1 (5 bases). The ends were cut back, 2 bases at V and 2 bases at J, with 10 bases in the middle. Germline V lookup: CDR1 GTSNPN, CDR2 SVGIG (reference sequence). The CDR3 is 14 amino acids. The CDR3, as DNA: TGTGCCTGGAGTAAGGGGTTGGGCAATCAGCCCCAGCATTTT. Protein: CAWSKGLGNQPQHF.

This clonotype was recorded at least ten times. The chain uses TRBV4-1 and TRBJ2-7; perhaps TRBD1 as D (5 bases). V was trimmed by 0 bases and J by 3 bases, leaving 9 bases between them. This CDR3 has 14 amino acids. The germline V gene encodes CDR1 MGHRA and CDR2 YSYEKL. In DNA, the CDR3 is TGCGCCAGCAGCCAAGACCCGCAGGGCTACGAGCAGTACTTC. It codes for CASSQDPQGYEQYF.

This clonotype was picked up many times. CDR3 amino acids: CASSWDRGTPGEQYF. DNA for the CDR3: TGTGCCAGCAGTTGGGACAGGGGGACCCCTGGCGAGCAGTACTTC. The chain has TRBV12-3 or TRBV12-4 and TRBJ2-7, with 11 bases lining up with TRBD1. J lost 6 bases, V lost 4 bases, and 8 bases had no gene match. The CDR3 contains 15 residues.

There are many counts of this clonotype. The chain joins TRBV12-3 or TRBV12-4 to TRBJ1-6; TRBD1 is a possible D gene (6 bases). The CDR3 loop spans 15 amino acids. V was cut by 7 bases and J by 8 bases, with 18 bases left in between. The CDR3 region is CASTVRGGSDSPLHF. The CDR3 DNA reads TGTGCCAGCACAGTTAGGGGGGGGAGCGATTCACCCCTCCACTTT.

The rearrangement links TRBV2 to TRBJ2-7; D uncertain. CDR1 SNHLY and CDR2 FYNNEI come from the germline V gene. The CDR3 sequence is 11 residues long. V was clipped by 6 bases and J by 7 bases, with 10 bases between them. The CDR3 reads CASSIGIEQYF. CDR3 DNA: TGTGCCAGCAGCATAGGGATTGAGCAGTACTTC.